Sequencing of this TCR beta chain was carried out in a study of identifying expanded T cells in peripheral blood. Study-wide points: About 1.2 clones differed between technical replicates, versus 16.4 and 19 over time.

No infections or other immune events were documented during collection. About this clone itself: No antigen is known for it.

Generated by immunoSEQ multiplex PCR, the TCRdb table keeps only in-frame clones and is missing some. The table has tens of thousands of clones, approximately 85% seen once. The germline CDR1 and CDR2 sequences are SGHNT and YYREEE (reference sequence). This CDR3 is built from 14 residues. Trimming pared 0 bases from V and 1 base from J, leaving 4 bases between. The chain joins TRBV5-4 to TRBJ2-2; D gene unclear. The TCR sequence derives from a person aged 18 to 75 in good health. Sequencing input: blood. The CDR3 protein is CASSLGQNTGELFF. CDR3 coding DNA: TGTGCCAGCAGCTTGGGCCAGAACACCGGGGAGCTGTTTTTT.